This TCR beta chain is drawn from a study of control samples from healthy donors and cancer patients. Clones were read by immunoSEQ multiplex PCR, and TCRdb kept only the in-frame ones, dropping some. The sample records 150,000 or so clones, just under 95% being singletons. The CDR3 spans 15 residues. The sample taken for sequencing was blood. This sequence originates from a woman aged 55-69 years in good health. This rearrangement joins TRBV12-1 to TRBJ1-1. TRBV12-1 counts as a pseudogene. The CDR3 nucleotides are TGTGCCAGCAGCTTTCGCCGCCCCCGGGGAACTGAAGCTTTCTTT. Translated: CASSFRRPRGTEAFF.